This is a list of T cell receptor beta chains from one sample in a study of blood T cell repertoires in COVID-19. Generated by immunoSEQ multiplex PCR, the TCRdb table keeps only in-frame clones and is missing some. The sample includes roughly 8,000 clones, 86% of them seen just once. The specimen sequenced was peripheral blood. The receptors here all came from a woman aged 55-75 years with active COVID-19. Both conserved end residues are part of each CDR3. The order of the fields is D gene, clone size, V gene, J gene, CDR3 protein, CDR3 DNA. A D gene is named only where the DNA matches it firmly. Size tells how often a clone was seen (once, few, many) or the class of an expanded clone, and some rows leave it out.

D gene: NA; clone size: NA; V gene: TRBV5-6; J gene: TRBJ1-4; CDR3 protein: CASSLFWTAYEKLFF; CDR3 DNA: TGTGCCAGCAGCTTGTTTTGGACAGCCTACGAAAAACTGTTTTTT
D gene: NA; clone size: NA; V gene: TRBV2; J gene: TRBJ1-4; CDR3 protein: CASKGTIAFTGEKLFF; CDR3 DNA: TGTGCCAGCAAAGGGACAATCGCCTTCACGGGGGAAAAACTGTTTTTT
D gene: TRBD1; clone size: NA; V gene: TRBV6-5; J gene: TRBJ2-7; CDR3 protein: CASSVQGALFYEQYF; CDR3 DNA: TGTGCCAGCAGCGTTCAGGGGGCGCTTTTCTACGAGCAGTACTTC
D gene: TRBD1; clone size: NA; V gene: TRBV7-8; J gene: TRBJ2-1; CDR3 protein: CASRTGVNEQFF; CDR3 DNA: TGTGCCAGCAGGACAGGGGTCAATGAGCAGTTCTTC
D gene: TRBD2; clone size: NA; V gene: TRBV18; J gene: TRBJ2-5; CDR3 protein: CASSPLAGGETQYF; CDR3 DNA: TGTGCCAGCTCACCACTAGCGGGGGGAGAGACCCAGTACTTC
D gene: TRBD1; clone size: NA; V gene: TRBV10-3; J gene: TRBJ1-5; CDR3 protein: CAISGTGNQPQHF; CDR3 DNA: TGTGCCATCAGTGGGACAGGGAATCAGCCCCAGCATTTT
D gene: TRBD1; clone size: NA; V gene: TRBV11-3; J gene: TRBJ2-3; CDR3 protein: CASSFDRTGGTDTQYF; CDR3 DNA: TGTGCCAGCAGCTTCGACCGGACAGGGGGCACAGATACGCAGTATTTT
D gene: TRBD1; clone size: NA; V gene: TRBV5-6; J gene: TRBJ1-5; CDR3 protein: CASSLWQGARSQPQHF; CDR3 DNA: TGTGCCAGCAGCTTGTGGCAGGGGGCGAGGAGTCAGCCCCAGCATTTT
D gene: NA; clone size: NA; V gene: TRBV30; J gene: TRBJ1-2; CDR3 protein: CAWSAGQLRGYTF; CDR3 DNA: TGTGCCTGGAGTGCAGGGCAGTTGCGCGGCTACACCTTC
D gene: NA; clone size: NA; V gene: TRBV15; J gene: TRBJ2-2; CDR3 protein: CATSRDRTGELFF; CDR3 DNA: TGTGCCACCAGCAGAGACCGTACCGGGGAGCTGTTTTTT
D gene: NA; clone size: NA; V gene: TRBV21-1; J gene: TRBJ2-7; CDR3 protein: CASSNEVGARDNSYEQYF; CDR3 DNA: TGTGCCAGCAGCAACGAGGTCGGCGCCCGGGACAACTCCTACGAGCAGTACTTC
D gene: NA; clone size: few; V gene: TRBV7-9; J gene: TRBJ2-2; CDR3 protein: CASSLVTGELFF; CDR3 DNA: TGTGCCAGCAGTCTTGTCACCGGGGAGCTGTTTTTT
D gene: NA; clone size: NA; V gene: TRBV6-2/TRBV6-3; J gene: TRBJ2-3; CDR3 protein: CATRPRGRGTDTQYF; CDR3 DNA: TGTGCCACCCGCCCCCGGGGGAGGGGGACAGATACGCAGTATTTT
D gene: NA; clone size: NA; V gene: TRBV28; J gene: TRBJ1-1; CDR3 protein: CASNRAGSGMNTEAFF; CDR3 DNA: TGTGCCAGCAACCGTGCGGGGAGCGGGATGAACACTGAAGCTTTCTTT
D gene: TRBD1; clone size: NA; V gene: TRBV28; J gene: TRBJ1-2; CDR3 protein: CASSVQGRNYGYTF; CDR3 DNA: TGTGCCAGCAGCGTACAGGGGAGAAACTATGGCTACACCTTC
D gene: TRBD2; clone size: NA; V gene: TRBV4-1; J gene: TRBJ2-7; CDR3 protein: CASSQESGGYEQYF; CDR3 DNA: TGCGCCAGCAGCCAAGAGTCGGGGGGTTACGAGCAGTACTTC
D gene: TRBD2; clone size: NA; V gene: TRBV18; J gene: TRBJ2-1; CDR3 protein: CASSSGLAANEQFF; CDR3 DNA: TGTGCCAGCTCAAGTGGACTAGCGGCCAATGAGCAGTTCTTC
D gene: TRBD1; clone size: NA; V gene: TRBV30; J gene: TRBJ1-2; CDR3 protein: CAWEGTGQGYGYTF; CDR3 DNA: TGTGCCTGGGAAGGAACGGGACAGGGCTATGGCTACACCTTC
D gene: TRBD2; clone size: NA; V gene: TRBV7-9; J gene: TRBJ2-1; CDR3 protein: CASSLWRGDYNEQFF; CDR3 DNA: TGTGCCAGCAGCTTGTGGCGGGGGGATTACAATGAGCAGTTCTTC
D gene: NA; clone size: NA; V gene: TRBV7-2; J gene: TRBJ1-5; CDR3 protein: CASSFWGREQPQHF; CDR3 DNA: TGTGCCAGCAGCTTCTGGGGGAGGGAGCAGCCCCAGCATTTT
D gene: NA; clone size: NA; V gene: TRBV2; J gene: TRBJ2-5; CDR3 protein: CASGGLQETQYF; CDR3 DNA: TGTGCCAGCGGCGGGCTACAAGAGACCCAGTACTTC
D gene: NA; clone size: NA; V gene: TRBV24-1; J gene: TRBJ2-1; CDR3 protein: CATSDLAGANEQFF; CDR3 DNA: TGTGCCACCAGTGATTTGGCAGGGGCCAATGAGCAGTTCTTC
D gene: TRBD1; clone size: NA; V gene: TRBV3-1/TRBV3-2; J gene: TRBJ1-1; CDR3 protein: CASSQVRGMNTEAFF; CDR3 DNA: TGTGCCAGCAGCCAAGTCAGGGGGATGAACACTGAAGCTTTCTTT
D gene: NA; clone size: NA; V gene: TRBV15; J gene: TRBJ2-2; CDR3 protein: CATSPQGIDGELFF; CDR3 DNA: TGTGCCACCAGCCCCCAGGGGATCGACGGGGAGCTGTTTTTT
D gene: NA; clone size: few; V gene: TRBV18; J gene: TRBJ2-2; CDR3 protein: CASSPEGAANTGELFF; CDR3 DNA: TGTGCCAGCTCACCAGAAGGGGCCGCGAACACCGGGGAGCTGTTTTTT
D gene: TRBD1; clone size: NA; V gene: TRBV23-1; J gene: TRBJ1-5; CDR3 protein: CARQKPGGAGQPQHF; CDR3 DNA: TGCGCCAGACAGAAGCCAGGGGGCGCAGGTCAGCCCCAGCATTTT
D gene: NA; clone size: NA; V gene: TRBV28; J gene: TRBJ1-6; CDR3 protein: CASTIWHNNSPLHF; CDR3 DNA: TGTGCCAGCACAATATGGCACAATAATTCACCCCTCCACTTT
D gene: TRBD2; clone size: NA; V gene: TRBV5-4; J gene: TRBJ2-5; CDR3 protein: CASSSELAGVFQETQYF; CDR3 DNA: TGTGCCAGCAGCTCAGAACTAGCGGGGGTCTTCCAAGAGACCCAGTACTTC
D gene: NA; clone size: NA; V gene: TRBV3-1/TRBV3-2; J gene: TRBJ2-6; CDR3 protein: CASSQGASGANVLTF; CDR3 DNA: TGTGCCAGCAGCCAAGGGGCCTCTGGGGCCAACGTCCTGACTTTC
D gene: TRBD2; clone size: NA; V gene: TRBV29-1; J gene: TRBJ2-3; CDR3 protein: CSVEGLAGPTDTQYF; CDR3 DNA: TGCAGCGTTGAAGGCCTAGCGGGGCCCACAGATACGCAGTATTTT
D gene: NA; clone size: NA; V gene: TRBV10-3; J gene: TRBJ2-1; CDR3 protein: CAISPGEYNEQFF; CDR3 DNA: TGTGCCATCAGTCCAGGCGAATACAATGAGCAGTTCTTC
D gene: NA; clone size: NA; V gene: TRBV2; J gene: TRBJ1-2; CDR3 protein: CASSENFPYGYTF; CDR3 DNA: TGTGCCAGCAGTGAGAACTTCCCCTATGGCTACACCTTC
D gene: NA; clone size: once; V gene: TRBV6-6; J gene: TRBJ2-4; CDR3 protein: CASRTEQLAKNIQYF; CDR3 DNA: TGTGCCAGCAGGACGGAGCAACTAGCCAAAAACATTCAGTACTTC
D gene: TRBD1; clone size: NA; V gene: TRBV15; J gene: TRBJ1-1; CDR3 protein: CATSRARQGARGTEAFF; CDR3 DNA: TGTGCCACCAGCAGAGCCAGACAGGGGGCGCGCGGCACTGAAGCTTTCTTT
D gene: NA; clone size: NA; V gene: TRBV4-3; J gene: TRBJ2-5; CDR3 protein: CASSLQRYPQETQYF; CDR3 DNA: TGCGCCAGCAGCCTACAGCGGTACCCACAAGAGACCCAGTACTTC
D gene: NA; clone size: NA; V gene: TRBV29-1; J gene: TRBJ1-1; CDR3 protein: CSVEDSPGILNTEAFF; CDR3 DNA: TGCAGCGTTGAAGACTCGCCCGGTATCTTGAACACTGAAGCTTTCTTT
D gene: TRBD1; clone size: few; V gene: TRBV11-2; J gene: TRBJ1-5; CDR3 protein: CASSLGLGQNQPQHF; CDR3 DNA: TGTGCCAGCAGCTTAGGCCTGGGACAGAATCAGCCCCAGCATTTT
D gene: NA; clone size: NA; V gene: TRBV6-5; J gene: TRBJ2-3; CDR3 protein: CASRATGYTQYF; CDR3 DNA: TGTGCCAGCAGGGCCACAGGTTATACGCAGTATTTT
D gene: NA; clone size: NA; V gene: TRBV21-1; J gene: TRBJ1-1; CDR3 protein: CASSVTRLNTEAFF; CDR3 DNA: TGTGCCAGCAGCGTAACTAGGTTGAACACTGAAGCTTTCTTT
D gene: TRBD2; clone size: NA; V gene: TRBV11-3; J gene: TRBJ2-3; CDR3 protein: CASSLGGQADTQYF; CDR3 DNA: TGTGCCAGCAGCTTGGGAGGGCAAGCAGATACGCAGTATTTT
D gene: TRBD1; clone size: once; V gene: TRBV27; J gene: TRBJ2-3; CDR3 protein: CASSLRPGTGDTQYF; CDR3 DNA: TGTGCCAGCAGTTTAAGGCCCGGGACAGGGGATACGCAGTATTTT
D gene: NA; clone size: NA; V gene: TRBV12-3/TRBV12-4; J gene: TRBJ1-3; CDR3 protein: CASSFIRWNTIYF; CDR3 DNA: TGTGCCAGCAGTTTCATCAGATGGAACACCATATATTTT
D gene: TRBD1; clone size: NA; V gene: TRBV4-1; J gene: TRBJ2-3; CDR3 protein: CASSQVMAGGGPDTQYF; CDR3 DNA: TGCGCCAGCAGCCAAGTGATGGCAGGGGGCGGCCCAGATACGCAGTATTTT
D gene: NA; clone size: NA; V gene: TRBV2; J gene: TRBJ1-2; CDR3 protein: CASRGGDYGYTF; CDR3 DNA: TGTGCCAGCAGAGGGGGGGACTATGGCTACACCTTC
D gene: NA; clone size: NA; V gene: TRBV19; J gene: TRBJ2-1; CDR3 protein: CASSAKTLVAFNEQFF; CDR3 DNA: TGTGCCAGTAGTGCTAAGACCCTAGTGGCTTTCAATGAGCAGTTCTTC
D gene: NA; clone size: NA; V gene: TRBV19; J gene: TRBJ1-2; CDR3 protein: CASSIVPDYYGYTF; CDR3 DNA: TGTGCCAGTAGTATAGTCCCGGACTACTATGGCTACACCTTC
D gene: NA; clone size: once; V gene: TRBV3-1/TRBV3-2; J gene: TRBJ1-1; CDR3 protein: CASSQRDTIMNTEAFF; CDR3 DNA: TGTGCCAGCAGCCAACGGGACACCATTATGAACACTGAAGCTTTCTTT
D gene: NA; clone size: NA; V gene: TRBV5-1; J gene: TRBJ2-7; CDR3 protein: CASSSRESAEQYF; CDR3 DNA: TGCGCCAGCAGCTCCCGGGAATCTGCGGAGCAGTACTTC
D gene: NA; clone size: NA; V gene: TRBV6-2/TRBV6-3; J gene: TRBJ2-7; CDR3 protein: CASSYPMTGSSYEQYF; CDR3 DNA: TGTGCCAGCAGTTACCCCATGACAGGTAGCTCCTACGAGCAGTACTTC
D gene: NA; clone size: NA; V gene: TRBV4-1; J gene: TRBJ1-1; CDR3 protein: CASSPQLVGGLVAFF; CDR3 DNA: TGCGCCAGCAGCCCACAATTAGTGGGGGGTTTGGTTGCTTTCTTT
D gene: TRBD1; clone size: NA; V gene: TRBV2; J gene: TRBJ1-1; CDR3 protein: CASITQGTSTEAFF; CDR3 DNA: TGTGCCAGCATTACACAGGGGACCAGCACTGAAGCTTTCTTT
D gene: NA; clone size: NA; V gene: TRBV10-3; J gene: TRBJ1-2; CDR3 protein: CAISEQLRQGGGYTF; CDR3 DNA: TGTGCCATCAGTGAGCAGTTAAGGCAGGGAGGCGGCTACACCTTC
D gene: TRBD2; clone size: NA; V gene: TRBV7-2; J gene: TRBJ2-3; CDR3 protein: CASSLGTYGLARDTQYF; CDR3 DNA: TGTGCCAGCAGCTTAGGGACCTATGGACTAGCCCGAGATACGCAGTATTTT
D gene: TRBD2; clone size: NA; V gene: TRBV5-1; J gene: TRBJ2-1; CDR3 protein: CASSAGLAGGRSYNEQFF; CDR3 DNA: TGCGCCAGCAGCGCGGGACTAGCGGGGGGACGCTCCTACAATGAGCAGTTCTTC
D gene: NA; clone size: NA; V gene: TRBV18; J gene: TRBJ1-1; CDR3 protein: CASSPSTGGWDTQAFF; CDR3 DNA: TGTGCCAGCTCACCATCGACAGGCGGATGGGACACTCAAGCTTTCTTT
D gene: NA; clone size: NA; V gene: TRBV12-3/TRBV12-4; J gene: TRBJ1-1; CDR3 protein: CASSHGGPTEAFF; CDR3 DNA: TGTGCCAGCAGCCACGGGGGGCCCACTGAAGCTTTCTTT
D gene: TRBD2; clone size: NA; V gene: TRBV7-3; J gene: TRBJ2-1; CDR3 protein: CASSERGSYNEQFF; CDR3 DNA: TGTGCCAGCAGCGAGCGGGGGAGTTACAATGAGCAGTTCTTC
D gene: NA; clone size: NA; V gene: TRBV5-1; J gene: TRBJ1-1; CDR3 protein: CASSSLQRTEAFF; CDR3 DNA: TGCGCCAGCAGCTCCTTACAGAGAACTGAAGCTTTCTTT
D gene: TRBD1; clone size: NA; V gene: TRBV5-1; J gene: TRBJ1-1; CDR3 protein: CASSLGGQANTEAFF; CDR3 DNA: TGCGCCAGCAGCCTAGGGGGACAGGCTAACACTGAAGCTTTCTTT
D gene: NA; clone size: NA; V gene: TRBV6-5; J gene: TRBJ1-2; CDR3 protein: CASSFDRSYGYTF; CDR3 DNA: TGTGCCAGCAGTTTCGACAGGTCATATGGCTACACCTTC